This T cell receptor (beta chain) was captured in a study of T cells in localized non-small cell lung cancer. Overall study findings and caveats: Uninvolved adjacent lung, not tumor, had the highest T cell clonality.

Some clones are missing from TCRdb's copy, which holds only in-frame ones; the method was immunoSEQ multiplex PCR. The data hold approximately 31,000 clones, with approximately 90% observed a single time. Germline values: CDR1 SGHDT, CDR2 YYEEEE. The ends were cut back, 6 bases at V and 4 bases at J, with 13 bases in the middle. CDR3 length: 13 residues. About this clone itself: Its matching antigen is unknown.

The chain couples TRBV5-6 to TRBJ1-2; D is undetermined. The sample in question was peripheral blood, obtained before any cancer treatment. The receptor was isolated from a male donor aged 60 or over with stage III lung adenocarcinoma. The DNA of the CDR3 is TGTGCCAGCATCCCCGGAGGTGGCTATGGCTACACCTTC. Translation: CASIPGGGYGYTF.